The 15 T cell receptor beta chains reported below all come from one sample, sequenced in a study of cytomegalovirus exposure and HLA in healthy donors. Assay: immunoSEQ multiplex PCR; the TCRdb copy retains only in-frame clones and omits some. The sample holds approximately 160,000 clones, 70% to 90% seen once. Material for sequencing was PBMCs. All receptors come from a woman younger than 30 in good health and CMV-seronegative.

This chain joins TRBV7-8 and TRBJ1-3; tentatively, D is TRBD1 (5 bases). Germline values: CDR1 SGHVS, CDR2 FQNEAQ. V was trimmed by 2 bases and J by 6 bases, leaving 11 bases between them. The CDR3 contains 14 residues. CDR3 bases: TGTGCCAGCAGCTTACGGGGGAACGAAAACACCATATATTTT. Translation: CASSLRGNENTIYF.

This chain links TRBV19 with TRBJ1-5; D is possibly TRBD1 (5 bases). Trimming removed 6 bases from V and 2 bases from J, with 14 bases in between. Germline V gene sequence: CDR1 LNHDA, CDR2 SQIVND (reference sequence). CDR3 size: 15 residues. The CDR3 spells CASRTPGDRNQPQHF. The CDR3 DNA is TGTGCCAGTAGGACCCCGGGGGATCGCAATCAGCCCCAGCATTTT. The complete variable domain, with remaining parts taken from reference TRBV19 and TRBJ1-5, reads DGGITQSPKYLFRKEGQNVTLSCEQNLNHDAMYWYRQDPGQGLRLIYYSQIVNDFQKGDIAEGYSVSREKKESFPLTVTSAQKNPTAFYLCASRTPGDRNQPQHFGDGTRLSIL.

The chain recombines TRBV30 with TRBJ1-1; D might be TRBD1 (5 bases). The germline V gene has CDR1 GTSNPN and CDR2 SVGIG (reference sequence). The CDR3 consists of 14 residues. V gave up 0 bases and J gave up 11 bases, with 19 bases separating them. The CDR3 region is CAWSVGGSRVSAFF. CDR3 in DNA: TGTGCCTGGAGTGTGGGGGGAAGCAGGGTGAGTGCTTTCTTT.

The chain employs TRBV27 and TRBJ1-2; 7 nucleotides match TRBD1. The CDR3 length is 15 residues. The V gene end was trimmed by 3 bases and the J gene end by 7 bases; junction bases not matched to a gene: 11. Germline CDR1 reads MNHEY; CDR2 reads SMNVEV (reference sequence). The CDR3 nucleotides are TGTGCCAGCAGTTTGAGGCGGCAGGGGGATCGTGGCTACACCTTC. This gives the protein CASSLRRQGDRGYTF.

The chain links TRBV7-8 to TRBJ1-5; tentatively, D is TRBD1 (6 bases). Germline V gives CDR1 SGHVS, CDR2 FQNEAQ. The V gene lost 4 bases and the J gene lost 5 bases, with 9 bases spanning the gap. This CDR3 is 13 amino acids long. The CDR3 protein is CASSWNRDQPQHF. Written as DNA, the CDR3 is TGTGCCAGCAGCTGGAACAGGGATCAGCCCCAGCATTTT. The complete variable domain, with remaining parts taken from reference TRBV7-8 and TRBJ1-5, reads GAGVSQSPRYKVAKRGQDVALRCDPISGHVSLFWYQQALGQGPEFLTYFQNEAQLDKSGLPSDRFFAERPEGSVSTLKIQRTQQEDSAVYLCASSWNRDQPQHFGDGTRLSIL.

This chain joins TRBV7-2 and TRBJ2-7, with 8 bases fitting TRBD2. V lost 2 bases, J lost 3 bases, and 15 bases stayed unmatched. Germline V gives CDR1 SGHTA, CDR2 FQGNSA. The CDR3 length is 18 residues. CDR3 DNA sequence: TGTGCCAGCAGCTTATTAACGGGCGGGAGGACCAGCATCTACGAGCAGTACTTC. This gives the protein CASSLLTGGRTSIYEQYF.

This clone was counted a single time. V gene TRBV7-9 combines with J gene TRBJ2-7; 7 positions match TRBD2. CDR3 length equals 18 residues. The junction had 19 bases not matched to a gene; V was cut back by 7 bases and J by 1 base. Germline lookup yields CDR1 SEHNR and CDR2 FQNEAQ (reference sequence). The CDR3 nucleotides read TGTGCCAGCACTACCTCAACACGAGCGGCTAGCGGATCCTACGAGCAGTACTTC. Translated: CASTTSTRAASGSYEQYF.

This rearrangement joins TRBV6-5 to TRBJ1-5; D is uncertain. This CDR3 comprises 15 residues. Trimming cost V 6 bases and J 2 bases, with 14 bases left between them. Per germline, CDR1 MNHEY and CDR2 SVGAGI. CDR3 sequence (DNA): TGTGCCAGCAGAACAAAGTCCCAGGGCAATCAGCCCCAGCATTTT. Its translation is CASRTKSQGNQPQHF.

The chain recombines TRBV2 with TRBJ1-3; D unresolved. The germline V gene encodes CDR1 SNHLY and CDR2 FYNNEI. Trimming removed 3 bases from V and 6 bases from J, with 9 bases in between. The CDR3 covers 13 residues. The CDR3 reads CASSERSLNTIYF. For the CDR3, the DNA is TGTGCCAGCAGTGAGAGGTCGCTAAACACCATATATTTT.

This rearrangement joins TRBV6-5 to TRBJ1-1; possible D gene TRBD1, 5 bases. This CDR3 spans 16 amino acids. V was clipped by 0 bases and J by 5 bases, with 16 bases between them. The germline V gene encodes CDR1 MNHEY and CDR2 SVGAGI. The CDR3 spells CASSYSISWRQTEAFF. DNA for the CDR3: TGTGCCAGCAGTTACTCGATCAGTTGGCGACAGACTGAAGCTTTCTTT.

This clone was observed once. The chain couples TRBV7-8 to TRBJ2-7; TRBD1 agrees at 9 bases. Per germline, CDR1 SGHVS and CDR2 FQNEAQ. V dropped 3 bases and J dropped 4; count of bases not matched to a gene: 7. This CDR3 has 15 amino acids. CDR3 amino acids: CASSLLPGQGYEQYF. In DNA, the CDR3 is TGTGCCAGCAGCTTGCTCCCGGGACAGGGTTACGAGCAGTACTTC.

The chain recombines TRBV6-1 with TRBJ2-7; weak D call: TRBD2 (6 bases). V lost 1 base, J lost 3 bases, and 22 bases lay in between. CDR1 and CDR2 (germline): MNHNS, SASEGT. The length of the CDR3 is 18 residues. CDR3 residues: CASSEVPRRLAYDYEQYF. CDR3 in DNA: TGTGCCAGCAGTGAAGTCCCCCGGCGGCTAGCGTACGACTACGAGCAGTACTTC.

This chain links TRBV7-8 with TRBJ2-3; D may be TRBD2 (6 bases). The CDR3 has 13 residues. The V and J ends lost 5 bases and 4 bases respectively, with 10 bases between them. CDR1 SGHVS and CDR2 FQNEAQ come from the germline V gene. CDR3 amino acids: CASSLQRADTQYF. CDR3 nucleotides: TGTGCCAGCAGCCTCCAGCGGGCAGATACGCAGTATTTT. The full variable domain, rest sourced from reference TRBV7-8 and TRBJ2-3, is GAGVSQSPRYKVAKRGQDVALRCDPISGHVSLFWYQQALGQGPEFLTYFQNEAQLDKSGLPSDRFFAERPEGSVSTLKIQRTQQEDSAVYLCASSLQRADTQYFGPGTRLTVL.

The chain employs TRBV7-3 and TRBJ1-1; D may be TRBD1 (5 bases). Germline V lookup: CDR1 SGHTA, CDR2 FQGTGA. V was shortened by 2 bases and J by 2 bases, with 6 bases between the two germline ends. This CDR3 has 13 residues. The CDR3 reads CASSLQGNTEAFF. CDR3 nucleotide sequence: TGTGCCAGCAGCTTACAGGGAAACACTGAAGCTTTCTTT.

V is TRBV19 and J is TRBJ2-3; 12 bases are a match to TRBD2. The CDR3 has 17 amino acids. Germline CDR1 LNHDA, CDR2 SQIVND (reference sequence). V was pared by 6 bases and J by 0 bases, with 7 bases of the junction left unmatched. As DNA, the CDR3 is TGTGCCAGTAGCCGAGCCGGGACTAGCGGGAGCACAGATACGCAGTATTTT. Encoded protein: CASSRAGTSGSTDTQYF.